Listed here are 8 T cell receptor beta chains from one sample, sequenced in a study of post-analysis software for immune sequencing data. Broader study findings: A few TRBV segments occurring more often in patients than controls included TRBV5-6, TRBV5-1 and TRBV20-1.

The antigens for these receptors are not known. Each TCR beta cDNA library carried unique molecular identifiers. TCRdb re-derived calls from the PCR reads in MiXCR, one entry per CDR3 protein. Among roughly 700,000 distinct CDR3 sequences listed, 25% to 30% were seen once. Sequencing was performed on blood. These TCRs come from a girl aged 10-17 years with multiple sclerosis.

The V call is TRBV6-1, the J call TRBJ2-3, with D maybe TRBD1 (5 bases). The germline V and J ends were trimmed by 4 bases and 2 bases, with 13 bases remaining between them. This CDR3 has 15 amino acids. CDR1 is MNHNS and CDR2 is SASEGT in the germline V gene. CDR3 protein: CASSVDTWITDTQYF. The CDR3 DNA is TGTGCCAGCAGTGTGGACACATGGATCACAGATACGCAGTATTTT.

This clonotype occurred a few times. The chain combines TRBV29-1 with TRBJ2-3; D uncertain. CDR3 length equals 11 residues. Per the germline V gene, CDR1 is SQVTM and CDR2 is ANQGSEA. V was cut by 6 bases and J by 2 bases, with 6 bases left in between. This CDR3 reads CSVSNTDTQYF. The DNA for the CDR3 is TGCAGCGTCTCTAACACAGATACGCAGTATTTT.

The V call is TRBV24-1, the J call TRBJ1-5; D perhaps matches TRBD1 (5 bases). The CDR3 runs 14 residues. The V end was cut by 9 bases, the J end by 1 base, with 12 bases between. Germline V CDR1 and CDR2: KGHDR, SFDVKD. The CDR3 DNA is TGTGCCACCGCGCGGGGCGGCAGCAATCAGCCCCAGCATTTT. Amino acid sequence: CATARGGSNQPQHF.

Points on this clonotype: A much bigger clone sits one base away, suggesting this may be a read error. This chain joins TRBV6-4 and TRBJ2-5; 12 nucleotides line up with TRBD2. The CDR3 totals 16 residues. In germline, CDR1 is MRHNA, CDR2 SNTAGT. The CDR3 loop is CASSLTSGGTQETLYF. DNA for the CDR3: TGTGCCAGCAGCCTCACTAGCGGGGGGACTCAAGAGACCCTGTACTTC.

The genes are TRBV7-2 and TRBJ2-5; the D gene could be TRBD1 or TRBD2 (6 bases each). Germline lookup yields CDR1 SGHTA and CDR2 FQGNSA. The CDR3 is 15 amino acids. V was shortened by 5 bases and J by 1 base, with 14 bases between the two germline ends. For the CDR3, the DNA is TGTGCCAGCAGCCCTCTCGGGGGCGCCCAAGAGACCCAGTACTTC. Protein product: CASSPLGGAQETQYF. Based on the CDR3 plus reference TRBV7-2 and TRBJ2-5, the full variable domain is GAGVSQSPSNKVTEKGKDVELRCDPISGHTALYWYRQSLGQGLEFLIYFQGNSAPDKSGLPSDRFSAERTGGSVSTLTIQRTQQEDSAVYLCASSPLGGAQETQYFGPGTRLLVL.

This clonotype was counted a few times. CDR3 in DNA: TGTGCCAGCTCACCGGGGGATGGCTACACCTTC. Protein sequence: CASSPGDGYTF. This chain connects TRBV18 to TRBJ1-2, with D perhaps matching TRBD1 (5 bases). Germline loops: CDR1 KGHSH, CDR2 LQKENI. The V end lost 3 bases, the J end lost 6 bases, and 5 bases lay between the germline ends. The CDR3 is made up of 11 amino acids.

The chain carries TRBV28 and TRBJ2-4; D ambiguous. Germline V gives CDR1 MDHEN, CDR2 SYDVKM. The germline V and J ends were trimmed by 7 bases and 1 base, with 17 bases remaining between them. CDR3 length: 16 residues. The CDR3 DNA is TGTGCCAGCACCAAAGAGAGGAGTGTTGCCAAAAACATTCAGTACTTC. Its protein product is CASTKERSVAKNIQYF. Drawing the rest from reference TRBV28 and TRBJ2-4, the complete variable domain is DVKVTQSSRYLVKRTGEKVFLECVQDMDHENMFWYRQDPGLGLRLIYFSYDVKMKEKGDIPEGYSVSREKKERFSLILESASTNQTSMYLCASTKERSVAKNIQYFGAGTRLSVL.

This clonotype was picked up a small number of times. The V call is TRBV15, the J call TRBJ2-3; D gene ambiguous. V lost 3 bases to trimming and J lost 6 bases, with 7 bases between them. CDR1 is LNHNV and CDR2 is YYDKDF in the germline V gene (reference sequence). This CDR3 region has 12 residues. The CDR3 sequence is CATSSWADTQYF. Written as DNA, the CDR3 is TGTGCCACCAGCAGTTGGGCGGATACGCAGTATTTT.